The clone carrying this T cell receptor beta chain came up a few times. Its target is not known. These data belong to a study of cytomegalovirus exposure and HLA in healthy donors. Study-wide context: The Caucasian-associated ancestry cluster contained 65% to 85% of the 300 to 450 genotyped donors.

Regarding donors, all were healthy bone marrow donors. The PCR was carried out with 60 Vbeta primers and 13 Jbeta primers. Assay: immunoSEQ multiplex PCR; the TCRdb copy retains only in-frame clones and omits some. The sample has 200,000 to 250,000 clones, about 83% seen once. Study results and caveats: Fewer N-insertions (relative to the roughly 730-donor mean) were reportedly seen in an Asian-associated ancestry cluster in a later analysis.

The CDR3 length is 16 residues. Germline CDR1 and CDR2: MNHEY and SVGAGI. V dropped 4 bases and J dropped 4 bases, with 16 bases sitting between them. This rearrangement joins TRBV6-5 to TRBJ1-4; D remains unclear. The specimen sequenced was PBMCs. The sequence was obtained from a girl between 5 and 17 years old in good health and CMV-seronegative. DNA for the CDR3: TGTGCCAGCAGTTCCCGCCGCCTGGGCTATAATGAAAAACTGTTTTTT. Amino acid sequence: CASSSRRLGYNEKLFF.